This entry lists 12 T cell receptor beta chains sequenced from one sample in a study of blood T cell repertoires in COVID-19. The assay was immunoSEQ multiplex PCR, and TCRdb's table has in-frame clones only and misses some. The sample lists approximately 230,000 clones, around 88% occurring once. Sequenced sample: peripheral blood. Source of these receptors: a woman in her twenties or thirties with COVID-19, enrolled during active disease.

The chain recombines TRBV24-1 with TRBJ1-2; maybe TRBD1 (5 bases). Trimming removed 10 bases from V and 3 bases from J, with 17 bases in between. The CDR3 spans 14 residues. CDR1 is KGHDR, CDR2 SFDVKD, per germline. The CDR3 spells CATGDKTGDYGYTF. Written as DNA, the CDR3 is TGTGCCACTGGAGACAAGACGGGGGACTATGGCTACACCTTC.

This sequence joins TRBV28 and TRBJ2-7, with D perhaps matching TRBD1 (6 bases). This CDR3 region has 13 residues. In germline, CDR1 is MDHEN, CDR2 SYDVKM. Trimming pared 4 bases from V and 9 bases from J, leaving 16 bases between. The CDR3 sequence: CASSSSDRLRQYF. For the CDR3, the DNA is TGTGCCAGCAGTTCGTCGGACAGATTAAGGCAGTACTTC.

This clone has only one observation. The V gene is TRBV6-5, the J gene TRBJ2-7, with TRBD1 as a possible D gene (6 bases). The ends were cut back, 6 bases at V and 4 bases at J, with 19 bases in the middle. The germline CDR1 and CDR2 sequences are MNHEY and SVGAGI. This CDR3 comprises 15 residues. The CDR3 DNA reads as TGTGCCAGCAGGGACAGTCCTACTCAATTATACGAGCAGTACGTC. Translating gives CASRDSPTQLYEQYV.

This CDR3 is CASSQTGGENYEQYF. CDR3 bases: TGTGCCAGCAGCCAAACAGGGGGCGAAAACTACGAGCAGTACTTC. The J gene is TRBJ2-7, the V gene TRBV7-2; 9 bases are shared with TRBD1. The CDR3 has 15 residues. V lost 5 bases, J lost 3 bases, and 8 bases stayed unmatched. In germline, CDR1 is SGHTA, CDR2 FQGNSA.

This sequence joins TRBV11-2 and TRBJ2-1; D is possibly TRBD2 (5 bases). The CDR3 is 14 amino acids. Trimming removed 5 bases at V and 4 bases at J, with 12 bases between. Looked up from germline, CDR1 is SGHAT and CDR2 is FQNNGV. CDR3 residues: CASSPAGNYNEQFF. The CDR3 coding sequence is TGTGCCAGCAGCCCCGCGGGTAATTACAATGAGCAGTTCTTC.

The chain employs TRBV5-1 and TRBJ1-2; weak D call: TRBD1 (6 bases). Trimming left V 7 bases short and J 3 bases short, with 13 bases between. Germline loops: CDR1 SGHRS, CDR2 YFSETQ. The CDR3 sequence is 13 residues long. DNA for the CDR3: TGCGCCAGCCGTGCAGGGGCCGACTATGGCTACACCTTC. It is translated as CASRAGADYGYTF.

In its sample, this clone was seen a few times. The rearrangement uses TRBV14 and TRBJ1-1; tentatively, D is TRBD1 (5 bases). The CDR3 is 13 amino acids. Germline V gene lookup returns CDR1 SGHDN and CDR2 FVKESK. V lost 1 base and J 6 bases, leaving 9 bases between the germline ends. The CDR3 nucleotides read TGTGCCAGCAGCCAAGGGCGGACACCTGAAGCTTTCTTT. Residues: CASSQGRTPEAFF.

The rearrangement joins TRBV4-3 to TRBJ1-2, with TRBD1 as a possible D gene (5 bases). CDR1 LGHNA and CDR2 YSLEER come from the germline V gene. V lost 0 bases and J lost 8, with 19 bases in between. The CDR3 extends over 16 amino acids. This CDR3 is CASSQDPLGGTGGYTF. For the CDR3, the DNA is TGCGCCAGCAGCCAAGATCCGTTGGGGGGGACGGGAGGCTACACCTTC.

The rearrangement joins TRBV2 to TRBJ2-1; TRBD2 matches 7 bases. Germline-derived CDR1 and CDR2 are SNHLY and FYNNEI. The CDR3 contains 13 residues. Trimming at V came to 7 bases and at J to 9 bases, leaving 9 bases not matched to a gene. CDR3 coding DNA: TGTGCCAGCACCGGGGTCGCTAGCGGTGAGCAGTTCTTC. The encoded protein is CASTGVASGEQFF. The variable domain in full, with the rest retrieved from reference TRBV2 and TRBJ2-1, is EPEVTQTPSHQVTQMGQEVILRCVPISNHLYFYWYRQILGQKVEFLVSFYNNEISEKSEIFDDQFSVERPDGSNFTLKIRSTKLEDSAMYFCASTGVASGEQFFGPGTRLTVL.

The table lists this clone with a count of one. The CDR3 loop is CASSQVRAGGTDTQYF. As DNA, the CDR3 is TGTGCCAGCAGCCAAGTACGAGCGGGGGGCACAGATACGCAGTATTTT. The genes are TRBV3-1 (or the pseudogene TRBV3-2) and TRBJ2-3; 8 bases are a match to TRBD2. There are 16 residues in the CDR3. With 1 base clipped from V and 1 base from J, the junction kept 4 bases outside the gene matches. Looked up from germline, CDR1 is LGHDT and CDR2 is YNNKEL (reference sequence).

This rearrangement joins TRBV29-1 to TRBJ2-1; 7 bases match TRBD1. Unmatched junction bases numbered 9, after V lost 5 bases and J lost 8 bases. The CDR3 loop spans 13 amino acids. The germline CDR1 and CDR2 sequences are SQVTM and ANQGSEA. This chain's CDR3 is CSVRDSLGHEQFF. The CDR3 bases are TGCAGCGTTCGGGACAGCCTGGGACATGAGCAGTTCTTC.

V usage is TRBV6-4 and J usage is TRBJ2-1; 11 bases are a match to TRBD2. Losses at the gene ends were 9 bases for V and 5 bases for J; bases not matched to a gene: 6. The CDR3 is made up of 14 amino acids. From germline, CDR1 is MRHNA and CDR2 SNTAGT. The CDR3 is CARQTSGGHNEQFF. The CDR3 DNA reads TGTGCCAGACAAACTAGCGGGGGCCACAATGAGCAGTTCTTC.